A selection of T cell receptor beta chains follows, all from one sample in a study of T cells after yellow fever vaccination. TCRdb redid the calling of the 5' RACE reads with MiXCR, one entry per CDR3 protein. The sample lists about 85,000 distinct CDR3 sequences; about an eighth were seen once. The input for sequencing was CD8+ T cells not binding an NS4B(214-222) dextramer, sorted from PBMCs, taken approximately 22 days after the first yellow fever vaccination. These receptors originate from a man between 18 and 35 years old who received the YFV17D yellow fever vaccine. Both conserved end residues are part of each CDR3. D genes are given only for firm matches. Rows give clone size only sometimes, using once, few, many, or a class for an expanded clone.

>TRBV20-1|TRBD1|NA|TRBJ2-1
CSADRGAYNEQFF
TGCAGTGCAGACAGGGGTGCCTACAATGAGCAGTTCTTC
>TRBV5-4|NA|NA|TRBJ2-3
CASSFPGGTDTQYF
TGTGCCAGCAGCTTCCCGGGAGGCACAGATACGCAGTATTTT
>TRBV6-2/TRBV6-3|NA|NA|TRBJ2-7
CASSYGIISYEQYF
TGTGCCAGCAGTTATGGGATAATTAGCTACGAGCAGTACTTC
>TRBV11-3|NA|NA|TRBJ2-3
CASSLDSPDSRTDTQYF
TGTGCCAGCAGCTTAGATTCGCCGGACAGTCGCACAGATACGCAGTATTTT
>TRBV4-1|NA|few|TRBJ2-1
CASSHTDYNEQFF
TGCGCCAGCAGCCACACCGACTACAATGAGCAGTTCTTC
>TRBV4-3|NA|few|TRBJ1-1
CASSQDGRGEEAFF
TGCGCCAGCAGCCAAGATGGACGGGGTGAAGAAGCTTTCTTT
>TRBV6-2/TRBV6-3|NA|many|TRBJ2-1
CASSSSRGGQGEQFF
TGTGCCAGCAGTTCGTCAAGGGGGGGCCAGGGTGAGCAGTTCTTC
>TRBV7-3|NA|NA|TRBJ2-2
CASSLSRATGELFF
TGTGCCAGCAGCTTATCCAGAGCCACCGGGGAGCTGTTTTTT
>TRBV29-1|NA|NA|TRBJ2-2
CSVDQTNTGELFF
TGCAGCGTTGATCAGACGAACACCGGGGAGCTGTTTTTT
>TRBV2|NA|NA|TRBJ2-1
CASSAGPLPPDNEQFF
TGTGCCAGCAGTGCGGGACCTCTTCCCCCCGACAATGAGCAGTTCTTC
>TRBV13|TRBD1|few|TRBJ2-2
CASSPPTGGGELFF
TGTGCCAGCAGTCCACCAACAGGGGGCGGGGAGCTGTTTTTT
>TRBV12-5|NA|few|TRBJ2-3
CASGLSALNTQYF
TGTGCTAGTGGTCTCAGCGCTCTGAATACGCAGTATTTT
>TRBV15|NA|NA|TRBJ1-3
CATSRERRPGNTIYF
TGTGCCACCAGCAGAGAGCGGCGACCTGGAAACACCATATATTTT
>TRBV20-1|NA|few|TRBJ1-2
CSASDGYTF
TGCAGTGCTAGCGATGGCTACACCTTC
>TRBV12-3/TRBV12-4|TRBD1|NA|TRBJ2-1
CASSYRGEYNEQFF
TGTGCCAGCAGTTACAGGGGGGAGTACAATGAGCAGTTCTTC
>TRBV12-3/TRBV12-4|NA|NA|TRBJ2-2
CASSSYLGLVSGELFF
TGTGCCAGCAGTTCCTACCTAGGGCTTGTGTCCGGGGAGCTGTTTTTT
>TRBV4-1|NA|NA|TRBJ1-1
CASSQRVSTEAFF
TGCGCCAGCAGCCAAAGGGTCAGTACTGAAGCTTTCTTT
>TRBV27|NA|NA|TRBJ1-1
CASSAGGGIEAFF
TGTGCCAGCAGTGCGGGGGGAGGGATTGAAGCTTTCTTT
>TRBV7-3|TRBD1|few|TRBJ2-7
CASSSNYRGRIEQYF
TGTGCCAGCAGCAGCAATTACAGGGGGCGGATCGAGCAGTACTTC
>TRBV11-2|TRBD1|NA|TRBJ2-3
CASSPPGQAYTDTQYF
TGTGCCAGCAGCCCACCGGGACAGGCGTACACAGATACGCAGTATTTT
>TRBV6-5|TRBD1|NA|TRBJ2-7
CASSYGTGDEQYF
TGTGCCAGCAGTTACGGGACAGGGGACGAGCAGTACTTC